This T cell receptor (beta chain) was identified during a study of blood T cell repertoires in COVID-19. Overall study: The United States, Italy and Spain were the sources of the acute and convalescent COVID-19 samples.

The protocol was immunoSEQ multiplex PCR, while the TCRdb copy is restricted to in-frame clones and leaves out a portion. The profile shows some 170,000 clones, more than 85% of them singletons. The clonotype was recovered from a human donor with acute COVID-19. The donor label of this sample is uncertain. Sequencing was performed on PBMCs or T cells enriched from blood (not recorded which).

Here the CDR3 reads CASSYYRGLRNTEAFF. For the CDR3, the DNA is TGTGCCAGCAGCTATTACAGGGGGCTGAGAAACACTGAAGCTTTCTTT. This chain joins TRBV7-2 and TRBJ1-1; TRBD1 matches 9 bases. V dropped 4 bases and J dropped 2; count of bases not matched to a gene: 8. CDR3 length: 16 amino acids. The V gene's germline CDR1 is SGHTA and CDR2 FQGNSA.